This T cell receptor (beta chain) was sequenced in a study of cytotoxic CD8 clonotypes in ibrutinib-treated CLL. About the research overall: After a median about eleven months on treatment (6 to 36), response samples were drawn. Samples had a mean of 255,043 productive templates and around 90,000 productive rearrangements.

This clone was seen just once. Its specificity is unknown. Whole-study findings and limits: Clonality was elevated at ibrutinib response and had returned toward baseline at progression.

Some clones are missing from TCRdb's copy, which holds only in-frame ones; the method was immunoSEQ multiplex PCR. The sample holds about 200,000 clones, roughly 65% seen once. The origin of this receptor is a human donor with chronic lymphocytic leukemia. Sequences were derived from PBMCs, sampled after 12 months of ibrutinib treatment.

CDR3 DNA sequence: TGTGCCAGCAGTGAAGAGACAGGAGTCCGATCACCCCTCCACTTT. Translation gives CASSEETGVRSPLHF. The rearrangement uses TRBV2 and TRBJ1-6, with D perhaps matching TRBD1 (6 bases). The CDR3 has 15 residues. V shed 1 base and J shed 10 bases, with 14 bases lying between them. Germline CDR1 SNHLY, CDR2 FYNNEI.